The sequence of this T cell receptor (beta chain) was determined in a study of sequential checkpoint blockade in melanoma. Treatment in this sample: randomized to nivolumab then ipilimumab (arm A) or the reverse (arm B). The assay was immunoSEQ multiplex PCR, and TCRdb's table has in-frame clones only and misses some. The sample lists about 38,000 clones, roughly 88% occurring once. The CDR3 is 15 residues long. V lost 3 bases to trimming and J lost 7 bases, with 18 bases between them. CDR1 is MDHEN and CDR2 is SYDVKM in the germline V gene. The sample was CD8+ T cells sorted from blood (inferred from file names), taken from a patient given nivolumab and ipilimumab in sequence. The clonotype was recovered from a human donor with melanoma. The rearrangement uses TRBV28 and TRBJ1-2; D possibly corresponds to TRBD1 (6 bases). The CDR3 region is CASSFDRNLMGGYTF. Written as DNA, the CDR3 is TGTGCCAGCAGTTTCGACAGGAACTTGATGGGTGGCTACACCTTC.